This T cell receptor beta chain was obtained from a study of shared clonotypes between healthy human individuals. Study findings and constraints: It was the non-shared clonotypes that had lower generation probabilities than clonotypes shared by all four donors. Rarefaction curves obtained for sorted subsets showed sequencing incomplete despite large depth. Generally, naive subsets came out with larger estimated richness than memory subsets.

Germline loops: CDR1 SGDLS, CDR2 YYNGEE. The V and J ends lost 3 bases and 2 bases respectively, with 15 bases between them. The CDR3 has 15 residues. For this clone: Its matching antigen is unknown. Other DNA sequences from this sample encode an identical CDR3 as well.

The naive CD8 fraction comprised CD45RO-negative cells positively selected for CCR7 and excluded terminally differentiated effector memory CD45RA+ cells. Produced via immunoSEQ multiplex PCR; TCRdb's table is partial and in-frame only. Here the sample spans about 2.1 million clones, roughly 93% being singletons. The chain couples TRBV9 to TRBJ2-7, with TRBD2 as a possible D gene (6 bases). Sequenced material: naive CD8+ T cells from PBMCs. The origin of this receptor is a man aged 18 to 30 in good health. Some clones in this sample may be carry-over from other donors' samples. Here the CDR3 DNA reads TGTGCCAGCAGCGCCTACCGGGACTCCCCCTACGAGCAGTACTTC. Protein sequence: CASSAYRDSPYEQYF. The full variable domain, in which reference TRBV9 and TRBJ2-7 provide the parts outside the CDR3, is DSGVTQTPKHLITATGQRVTLRCSPRSGDLSVYWYQQSLDQGLQFLIQYYNGEERAKGNILERFSAQQFPDLHSELNLSSLELGDSALYFCASSAYRDSPYEQYFGPGTRLTVT.